Reported below is one T cell receptor beta chain. The target antigen is unknown. The CDR3 loop spans 14 amino acids. CDR1 and CDR2 (germline): MDHEN, SYDVKM. V lost 9 bases, J lost 1 base, and 13 bases lay in between. Every subset's genomic DNA went evenly onto several immunoSEQ plates. Profiled with immunoSEQ multiplex PCR; TCRdb holds only in-frame clones, not every one. The repertoire holds over 95,000 clones, about 70% seen once, with roughly 24% in the top ten. The entry originates in a study of shared clonotypes between healthy human individuals. Study outcomes and limitations: Some clonotypes were shared by all four sorted-subset donors, while others were not shared. The non-shared ones had lower generation probabilities than the shared ones.

The chain links TRBV28 to TRBJ1-5; D perhaps matches TRBD1 (6 bases). This TCR was sampled from a woman aged 25 to 39 in good health. Material for sequencing was memory CD8+ T cells sorted from blood. The subset was: CD45RO+ cells pooled with CCR7-negative TemRA cells. Written as DNA, the CDR3 is TGTGCCAGTTCCTCGACAGGAAGCAATCAGCCCCAGCATTTT. Its translation is CASSSTGSNQPQHF.